These 9 T cell receptor beta chains came from one sample sequenced in a study of tumor-infiltrating lymphocytes in primary liver carcinoma. cDNA specific to TCR beta was made from 450 to 650 ng of total RNA, with a constant-region primer employed for priming. Employing slightly modified ARM-PCR, three nested multiplex PCR rounds were run, and these gave rise to the TCR beta libraries. Researchers ran the first two PCR rounds for approximately 9 cycles each with TRBV1-TRBV30 forward primers and a C-beta reverse primer. TCRdb fed the multiplex PCR reads into MiXCR, producing one record per CDR3 protein. The table has 320,000 or so distinct CDR3 sequences, less than 75% seen once. Germline DNA was also extracted, with blood RNA taken from unsorted whole blood. Sequences were obtained from peripheral blood. The receptors here all came from a man aged 35-49 years with primary liver carcinoma and hepatitis B virus infection.

Concerning this clonotype: The junction differs from germline at one of its ends, possibly a read error. The chain carries TRBV4-1 and TRBJ2-5, with D possibly matching TRBD2 (6 bases). This CDR3 has 15 amino acids. Germline CDR1 is MGHRA and CDR2 is YSYEKL. CDR3 DNA sequence: TGCGTCAGCAGCCCACGCTCGGAACGGGAGGAGACCCAGTACTTC. It codes for CVSSPRSEREETQYF.

Only one count was recorded for this clonotype. A much larger clone sits a single nucleotide away, making a read error possible. The chain combines TRBV4-1 with TRBJ2-1; TRBD2 is a possible D gene (5 bases). The CDR3 spans 15 residues. Germline-derived CDR1 and CDR2 are MGHRA and YSYEKL. CDR3: CARSRISGIYNEQFF. The CDR3 DNA reads TGCGCCAGGAGCCGCATTTCGGGGATATACAATGAGCAGTTCTTC.

For this clonotype: A much larger clone differs by one base, so this may be a read error. The chain employs TRBV6-2 or TRBV6-3 and TRBJ2-5, with D possibly matching TRBD2 (7 bases). CDR1 is MNHEY, CDR2 SVGEGT, per germline. The CDR3 is 14 residues long. The CDR3, as DNA: TGTGCCAGCAATTACGGGGGGACACAGGAGACCCAGTACTTC. Amino acid sequence: CASNYGGTQETQYF.

This chain uses TRBV28 with TRBJ1-5; D gene unclear. The CDR3 length is 14 residues. Trimming took off 7 bases at V and 1 base at J, with 11 bases between the two ends. CDR1 MDHEN and CDR2 SYDVKM come from the germline V gene. CDR3 loop: CASNKGQSNQPQHF. The CDR3 DNA sequence: TGTGCCAGCAACAAGGGCCAAAGCAATCAGCCCCAGCATTTT.

This clonotype was counted a single time. A much larger clone is a single base away; this may be a read error. The V and J genes are TRBV6-2 or TRBV6-3 and TRBJ2-1; TRBD2 is a possible D gene (5 bases). CDR1 and CDR2 from the germline V gene are MNHEY and SVGEGT. Trimming left V 0 bases short and J 3 bases short, with 12 bases between. This CDR3 is built from 16 residues. The CDR3, as DNA: TGTGCCAGCAGTTACTCGGCTAGCCTCTGCTACAATGAGCAGTTCTTC. Protein sequence: CASSYSASLCYNEQFF.

The chain combines TRBV6-6 with TRBJ2-3; D call uncertain. Germline CDR1 MNHNY, CDR2 SVGAGI (reference sequence). The V and J ends lost 7 bases and 1 base respectively, with 15 bases between them. The CDR3 consists of 15 residues. CDR3 nucleotide sequence: TGTGCCAGCACCCGCGGAAGGATTGGCACAGATACGCAGTATTTT. This codes for CASTRGRIGTDTQYF.

This clonotype has only one observation. A read error is possible here, since a much larger clone lies one base away. The gene calls are TRBV29-1 and TRBJ1-3, with D unresolved. Looked up from germline, CDR1 is SQVTM and CDR2 is ANQGSEA. The length of the CDR3 is 14 residues. CDR3 nucleotides: TGCAGCGTTGGCCCGGACGGCTCTGGAACCACCATATATTTT. This encodes CSVGPDGSGTTIYF.

Concerning this clonotype itself: Mismatch with germline at one junction end may stem from a read error. The CDR3 here is CTSSQTVVGTIYF. In DNA, the CDR3 is TGTACCAGCAGCCAGACAGTGGTCGGAACCATATATTTT. The gene calls are TRBV11-3 and TRBJ1-3, with a possible D match to TRBD1 (5 bases). The CDR3 contains 13 residues. Germline V CDR1 and CDR2: SGHNT, YENEEA.

For this clonotype: One base away lies a much larger clone, so this may be a sequencing read error. This rearrangement joins TRBV10-3 to TRBJ2-5; 7 nucleotides agree with TRBD1. The CDR3 totals 14 residues. The ends lost 5 bases at V and 2 bases at J; junction bases unmatched: 5. The germline gives CDR1 ENHRY, CDR2 SYGVKD. CDR3 sequence reads: CAISRGRGQETQYF. The CDR3 region has the DNA TGTGCCATCAGTCGGGGCAGGGGGCAAGAGACCCAGTACTTC.